This T cell receptor (beta chain) was profiled in a study of chemoradiotherapy in HPV16-positive cancers. CDR1 and CDR2 (germline): SSHAT, FNYEAQ (reference sequence). This CDR3 comprises 11 residues. As concerns this clone: An end of the junction does not agree with germline; a read error may underlie this.

Sequencing was performed with immunoSEQ multiplex PCR; in TCRdb, only in-frame clones are kept and a portion is missing. The profile shows 30,000 to 35,000 clones, roughly 75% of them singletons. This sequence joins TRBV7-7 and TRBJ1-4; D is unclear. The sequence derives from a human donor with HPV-associated anogenital cancer. The sequencing here drew on blood, taken from a patient who underwent chemoradiotherapy. CDR3: CASSPRRAKVF. In DNA form, the CDR3 reads TGTGCCAGCAGCCCAAGGCGGGCTAAGGTTTTT. Variable domain in full (rest from reference TRBV7-7 and TRBJ1-4): GAGVSQSPRYKVTKRGQDVTLRCDPISSHATLYWYQQALGQGPEFLTYFNYEAQPDKSGLPSDRFSAERPEGSISTLTIQRTEQRDSAMYRCASSPRRAKVFGSGTQLSVL.